This T cell receptor beta chain originates from a study of vaccination effects on CD4 cells after COVID-19. On this clone itself: Its antigen is currently unknown.

The CDR3 has 13 residues. The germline V gene has CDR1 KGHDR and CDR2 SFDVKD. The ends were cut back, 9 bases at V and 1 base at J, with 12 bases in the middle. TCRdb's table, derived via immunoSEQ multiplex PCR, lists solely in-frame clones and lacks some. The profile shows about 79,000 clones, 70% to 75% of them singletons. Viral peptide pool expansion of antigen-specific CD4+ T cells preceded sequencing in the ViraFEST assay. Isolation of CD4+ T cells took place after approximately ten days of culture. This sample comprised CD4+ T cells from PBMCs cultured with HCoV-229E spike peptides, obtained before COVID-19 vaccination. The receptor comes from a human donor who received a COVID-19 vaccine. The genes are TRBV24-1 and TRBJ2-7; TRBD1 might be the D (6 bases). CDR3 coding DNA: TGTGCCACCTCACAGGGATCGTCCTACGAGCAGTACGTC. Its protein is CATSQGSSYEQYV.